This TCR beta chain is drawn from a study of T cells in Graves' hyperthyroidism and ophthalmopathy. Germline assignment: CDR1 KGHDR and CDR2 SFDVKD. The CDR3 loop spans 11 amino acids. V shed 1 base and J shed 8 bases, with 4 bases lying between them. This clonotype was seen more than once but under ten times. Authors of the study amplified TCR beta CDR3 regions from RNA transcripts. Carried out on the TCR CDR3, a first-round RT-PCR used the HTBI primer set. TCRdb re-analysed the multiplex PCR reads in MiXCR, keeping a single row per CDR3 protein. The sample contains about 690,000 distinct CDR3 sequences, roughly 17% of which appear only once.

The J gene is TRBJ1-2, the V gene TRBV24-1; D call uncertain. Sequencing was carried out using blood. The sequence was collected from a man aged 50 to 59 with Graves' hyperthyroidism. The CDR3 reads CATSDFEGYTF. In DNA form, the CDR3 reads TGTGCCACCAGTGATTTTGAAGGCTACACCTTC.